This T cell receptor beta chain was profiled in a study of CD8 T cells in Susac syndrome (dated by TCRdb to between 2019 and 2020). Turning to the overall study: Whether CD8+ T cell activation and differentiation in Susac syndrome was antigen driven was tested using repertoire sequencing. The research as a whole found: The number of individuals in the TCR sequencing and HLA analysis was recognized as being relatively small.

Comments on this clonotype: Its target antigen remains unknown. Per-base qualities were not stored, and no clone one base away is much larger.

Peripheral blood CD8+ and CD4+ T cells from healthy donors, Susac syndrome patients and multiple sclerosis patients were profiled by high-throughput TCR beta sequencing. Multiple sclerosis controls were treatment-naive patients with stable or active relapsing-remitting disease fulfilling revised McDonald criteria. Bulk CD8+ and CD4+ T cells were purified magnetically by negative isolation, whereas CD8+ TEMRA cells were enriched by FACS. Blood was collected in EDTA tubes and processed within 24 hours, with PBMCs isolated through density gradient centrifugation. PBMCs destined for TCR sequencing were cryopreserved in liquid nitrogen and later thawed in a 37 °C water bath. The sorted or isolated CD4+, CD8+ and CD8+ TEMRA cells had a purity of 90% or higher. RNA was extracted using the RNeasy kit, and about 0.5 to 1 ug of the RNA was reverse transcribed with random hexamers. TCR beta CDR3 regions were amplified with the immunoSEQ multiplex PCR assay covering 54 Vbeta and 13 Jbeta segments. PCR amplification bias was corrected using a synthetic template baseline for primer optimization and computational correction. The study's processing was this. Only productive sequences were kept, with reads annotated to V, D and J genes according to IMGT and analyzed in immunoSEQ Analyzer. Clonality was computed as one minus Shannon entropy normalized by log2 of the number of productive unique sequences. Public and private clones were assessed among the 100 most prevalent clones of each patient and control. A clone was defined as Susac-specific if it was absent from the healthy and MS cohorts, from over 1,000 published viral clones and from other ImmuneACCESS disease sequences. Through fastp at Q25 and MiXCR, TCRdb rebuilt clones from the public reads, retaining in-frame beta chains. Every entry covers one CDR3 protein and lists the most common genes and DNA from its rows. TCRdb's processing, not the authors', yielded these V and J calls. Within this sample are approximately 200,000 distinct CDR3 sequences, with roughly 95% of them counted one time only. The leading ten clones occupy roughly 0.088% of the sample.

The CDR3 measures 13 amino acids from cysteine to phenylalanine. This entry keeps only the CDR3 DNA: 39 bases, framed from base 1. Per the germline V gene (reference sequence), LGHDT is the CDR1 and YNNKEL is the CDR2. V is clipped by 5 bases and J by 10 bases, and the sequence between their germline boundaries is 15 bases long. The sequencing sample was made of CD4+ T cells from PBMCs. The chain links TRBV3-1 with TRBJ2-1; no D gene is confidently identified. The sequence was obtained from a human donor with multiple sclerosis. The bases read TGTGCCAGCAGCACCTCGTCCCTCCGGGAGCAGTTCTTC. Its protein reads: CASSTSSLREQFF.